Below, 2 T cell receptor beta chains from the same sample are listed, as sequenced in a study of CD8 T cells in ankylosing spondylitis. Study-wide findings and caveats: Ankylosing spondylitis blood appeared to carry a characteristic TCR beta motif of several highly homologous variants.

TCRdb re-called the 5' RACE reads with MiXCR, one entry per CDR3 protein. The data contain some 840,000 distinct CDR3 sequences, about 10% of them singletons. No cognate antigen is known for these TCRs. The specimen was blood, either unsorted or a sorted T cell fraction (not recorded which). The source of these receptors is a male donor with ankylosing spondylitis.

This clonotype has just one count. This may come from a read error, since a much larger clone is one base off. This chain joins TRBV12-3 or TRBV12-4 and TRBJ1-1; D ambiguous. The CDR3 is made up of 13 amino acids. The CDR3 spells CVSGTLGNTEAFF. CDR3 sequence (DNA): TGTGTCAGCGGCACCCTCGGGAACACTGAAGCTTTCTTT.

This clonotype was observed at least ten times. The gene calls are TRBV6-5 and TRBJ2-3, with 8 bases matching TRBD2. CDR1 and CDR2 (germline): MNHEY, SVGAGI. The CDR3 length is 14 residues. The J segment lost 8 bases and the V segment lost 5 bases, leaving 9 bases of the junction unmatched. The CDR3: CASSRSTSAATQYF. The CDR3 DNA reads as TGTGCCAGCAGTCGCTCGACTAGCGCTGCTACGCAGTATTTT.